The present TCR beta chain was sequenced within a study of cytomegalovirus exposure and HLA in healthy donors. Study results and caveats: TCR beta chains numbering more than 150 were designated cytomegalovirus-associated. At a 0.05 false discovery rate, a later analysis found 15,000 to 20,000 TCR beta sequences to be associated with HLA alleles. Rates of TCR association differed by HLA locus in a later analysis, with DRB1 highest and HLA-C lowest.

Germline V gene sequence: CDR1 SGHTA, CDR2 FQGNSA. V shed 5 bases, J shed 5 bases, and the junction held 15 bases outside the gene matches. This CDR3 spans 16 amino acids. This clone was counted a single time. The target antigen is unknown. The PCR was carried out with 60 Vbeta primers and 13 Jbeta primers. In the source study's methods: About 11 million of the about 80 million unique TCR beta chains counted in a later analysis were shared. Repertoires were generated with immunoSEQ multiplex PCR, while TCRdb's copy carries only in-frame clones and drops some. Clonal size and the V and J genes are those of that table, whereas D and trimming came from the DNA. The sample carries about 220,000 clones, just over 75% recorded once.

Sequenced input: PBMCs. The chain links TRBV7-2 to TRBJ2-7; TRBD1 matches 7 bases. This receptor was taken from a man between 18 and 35 years old in good health and CMV-seronegative. The DNA for the CDR3 is TGTGCCAGCAGCCCCCGCTCCTGGACAGGATTGGACGAGCAGTACTTC. Translating it yields CASSPRSWTGLDEQYF.